This T cell receptor beta chain was sequenced during a study of blood T cells in healthy people across ages (dated by TCRdb to the mid-2010s). Regarding the research as a whole: In model experiments, template switching captured roughly one uniquely barcoded TCR beta cDNA molecule for every two T cells. Age-related changes in TCR beta repertoire diversity were measured in the study by deep sequencing normalized with unique cDNA molecular identifiers. The donors were divided into four age groups: young (average around 16 years), middle-aged (approximately 39), aged (approximately 62) and long-lived (82). The study analyzed two additional independent replicas of 1 million unique cDNA reads from the same blood draw for two donors, one aged 18 to 30 and one aged 80 or older.

A remark on this clonotype: Its antigen has not been determined. No much larger clonotype is one base removed from it; base qualities were not supplied.

V lost 4 bases and J lost 7 bases, and the count of bases not matched to a germline gene is 7. The germline V gene yields SGHAT for CDR1 and FQNNGV for CDR2. The CDR3 spans 14 residues, from the cysteine through the phenylalanine. The read is trimmed to its CDR3 DNA, 42 bases read in frame from base 1. Systemically healthy Caucasian individuals from Russia, 39 in total and aged about 6 to 100 years, were included as donors. Ten milliliters of peripheral blood were collected from each donor into EDTA-treated Vacutainer tubes. Ficoll-Paque density-gradient centrifugation was used to isolate PBMCs, with at least 6.5 million per sample. Total RNA was extracted from PBMCs with Trizol reagent, with at least 5 micrograms obtained per sample. For every donor, an aliquot of PBMCs went through flow cytometry to measure the percentages of naive CD45RAhigh/CD27high T cells. The method behind the library was 5' RACE. Reads for this sample came from an Illumina HiSeq 2500. A second PCR of roughly 7 to 11 cycles was run with a J-beta primer mix and a sample-barcoded 5' primer. Each TCR beta cDNA molecule received a unique molecular identifier from a template-switch 5' adaptor carrying 12 random nucleotides. Each sample yielded at least 3 million CDR3-containing paired-end reads. The Mint cDNA synthesis kit, primed by a TRBC-specific oligonucleotide, was used to synthesize first-strand cDNA from all RNA. Following uracil-DNA glycosylase treatment, a first 18-cycle PCR with universal primers M1SS and BC2_uni_R was performed on all cDNA. As for how the authors treated the data: Each sample was normalized by randomly selecting 1 million high-quality reads, each carrying a distinct molecular identifier. Reads with shared molecular identifiers were discarded instead of being binned into consensus sequences. MiTCR, run with a Q25 quality threshold and the strictest error-elimination algorithm, handled CDR3 identification, clonotype clustering and error correction. A nonparametric unseen species model with Euler transformation was used to estimate a lower bound on total TCR beta diversity. In-frame beta chains were kept once TCRdb had trimmed the public reads at Q25 with fastp and called clones with MiXCR. Identical CDR3 proteins give one entry, which carries the most common genes and DNA. The V and J calls come from TCRdb's annotation, not from the publication. For this sample the table gives some 930,000 distinct CDR3 sequences, of which 25% to 35% were detected only once. The ten largest clones represent roughly 10% of the sample.

Broad study findings and their caveats: Bulk unsorted PBMC profiling prevented conclusive comparison of naive and antigen-experienced compartments. As age increased, observed TCR beta diversity per million T cells dropped in a roughly linear way, and a significant reduction was already evident by age 40. Estimates of total diversity based on one million sequenced T cells were considered lower bounds and underestimates. The CMV infection status of donors was not known, potentially confounding age-related changes in expanded clonotypes. The percentage of naive T cells measured by flow cytometry correlated strongly with observed TCR beta diversity. The long-lived group showed more naive CD4+ T cells, fewer expanded clones and increased TCR diversity than the aged group, suggesting age selection.

The same specimen was also included in a second study, on T cells of mothers and their children. That second publication adds: Donors were nine systemically healthy Caucasian individuals: three mothers and their six children. cDNA synthesis used all of the extracted RNA, with approximately 1.4 ug of RNA in each 15 ul reaction. In the second PCR, sample barcodes and 2-4 random nucleotides were introduced via the M1S primer. Over 8 million TCR beta CDR3 reads were obtained for each mother, and millions of reads were obtained for each child. TCR recombination output is similarly shaped by thymic selection in related and unrelated pairs, with a minor effect exerted by inherited differences. Normalized repertoire overlap was always found to be slightly, but never significantly, higher in related mother-child pairs than in unrelated mother-child pairs. With a sensitivity of approximately 100 clones per million clonotypes, no persistent microchimeric T cell clones were detected. Deep NGS was used in the study to compare the TCR beta repertoires of mothers and children and to look for features that separate related mother-child pairs from unrelated individuals. Mothers averaged around 43 +/- 4 years of age and children averaged roughly 11 +/- 4 years. After adapter ligation with NEBNext reagents, the libraries were sequenced on Illumina HiSeq 2000 with 100+100 nt paired-end reads. To prevent cross-contamination, the mother and child libraries were prepared a month apart and were sequenced in separate runs. Each donor had between about 500,000 and 2,100,000 distinct TCR beta clonotypes identified. Naive TCR beta clonotypes were estimated from low-frequency clonotypes matched to each donor's FACS-determined naive share, without sorting.

The sequenced sample consisted of blood. This chain is built from TRBV11-2 and TRBJ2-3; TRBD2 matches 8 bases in the middle. This clonotype was obtained from a middle-aged woman in good health. The CDR3 reads as follows: CASSSRTSSYTQYF. The base sequence is TGTGCCAGCAGCTCACGGACTAGCAGCTATACGCAGTATTTT.